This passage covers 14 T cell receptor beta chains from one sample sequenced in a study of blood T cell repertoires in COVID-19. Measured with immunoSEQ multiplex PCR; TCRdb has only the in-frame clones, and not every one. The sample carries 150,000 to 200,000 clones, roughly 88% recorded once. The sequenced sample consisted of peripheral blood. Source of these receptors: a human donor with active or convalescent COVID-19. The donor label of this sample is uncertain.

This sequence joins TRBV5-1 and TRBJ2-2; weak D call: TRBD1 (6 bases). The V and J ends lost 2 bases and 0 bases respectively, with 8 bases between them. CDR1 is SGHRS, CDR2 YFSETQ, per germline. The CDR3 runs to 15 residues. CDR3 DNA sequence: TGCGCCAGCAGCTTCGGGACAACGAACACCGGGGAGCTGTTTTTT. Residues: CASSFGTTNTGELFF.

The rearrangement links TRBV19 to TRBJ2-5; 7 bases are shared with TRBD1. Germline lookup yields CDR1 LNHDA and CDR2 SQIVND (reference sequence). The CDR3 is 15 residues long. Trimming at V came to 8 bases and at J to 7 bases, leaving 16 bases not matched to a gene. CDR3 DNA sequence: TGTGCCAGTGGACACAACACACAGGGGCCGGGGACCCAGTACTTC. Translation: CASGHNTQGPGTQYF. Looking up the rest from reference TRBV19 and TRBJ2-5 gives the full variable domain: DGGITQSPKYLFRKEGQNVTLSCEQNLNHDAMYWYRQDPGQGLRLIYYSQIVNDFQKGDIAEGYSVSREKKESFPLTVTSAQKNPTAFYLCASGHNTQGPGTQYFGPGTRLLVL.

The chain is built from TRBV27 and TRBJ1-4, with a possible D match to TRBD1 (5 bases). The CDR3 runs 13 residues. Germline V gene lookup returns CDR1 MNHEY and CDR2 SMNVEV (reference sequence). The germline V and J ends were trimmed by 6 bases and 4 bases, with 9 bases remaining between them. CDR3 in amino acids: CASSADSNEKLFF. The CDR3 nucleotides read TGTGCCAGCAGCGCCGACAGTAATGAAAAACTGTTTTTT.

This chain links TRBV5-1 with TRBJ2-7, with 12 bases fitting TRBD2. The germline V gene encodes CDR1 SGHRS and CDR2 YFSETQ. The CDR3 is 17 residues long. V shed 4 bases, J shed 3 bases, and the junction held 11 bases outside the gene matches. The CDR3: CASSPLWTSGALYEQYF. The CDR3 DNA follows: TGCGCCAGCAGCCCCCTATGGACTAGCGGGGCTCTCTACGAGCAGTACTTC. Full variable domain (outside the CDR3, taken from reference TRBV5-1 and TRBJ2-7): KAGVTQTPRYLIKTRGQQVTLSCSPISGHRSVSWYQQTPGQGLQFLFEYFSETQRNKGNFPGRFSGRQFSNSRSEMNVSTLELGDSALYLCASSPLWTSGALYEQYFGPGTRLTVT.

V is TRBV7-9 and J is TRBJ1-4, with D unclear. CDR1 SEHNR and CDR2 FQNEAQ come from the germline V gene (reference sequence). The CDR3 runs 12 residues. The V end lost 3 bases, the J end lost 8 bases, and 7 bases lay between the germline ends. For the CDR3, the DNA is TGTGCCAGCAGCTTCTCCAGGGAAAAACTGTTTTTT. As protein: CASSFSREKLFF. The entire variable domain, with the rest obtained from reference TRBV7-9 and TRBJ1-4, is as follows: DTGVSQNPRHKITKRGQNVTFRCDPISEHNRLYWYRQTLGQGPEFLTYFQNEAQLEKSRLLSDRFSAERPKGSFSTLEIQRTEQGDSAMYLCASSFSREKLFFGSGTQLSVL.

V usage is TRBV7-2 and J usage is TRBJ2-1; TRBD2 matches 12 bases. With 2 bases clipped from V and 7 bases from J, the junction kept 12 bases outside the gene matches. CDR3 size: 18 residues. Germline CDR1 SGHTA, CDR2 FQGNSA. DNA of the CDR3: TGTGCCAGCAGCTTATCCAACCGCCTAGCGGGGGGGTTTAATGAGCAGTTCTTC. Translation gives CASSLSNRLAGGFNEQFF.

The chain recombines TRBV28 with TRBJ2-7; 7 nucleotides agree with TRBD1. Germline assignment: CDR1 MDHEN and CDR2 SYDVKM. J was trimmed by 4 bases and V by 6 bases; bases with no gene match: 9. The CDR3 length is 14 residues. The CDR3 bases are TGTGCCAGCAGCCCGACAGGGTTTGAATACGAGCAGTACTTC. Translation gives CASSPTGFEYEQYF. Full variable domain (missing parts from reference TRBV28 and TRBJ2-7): DVKVTQSSRYLVKRTGEKVFLECVQDMDHENMFWYRQDPGLGLRLIYFSYDVKMKEKGDIPEGYSVSREKKERFSLILESASTNQTSMYLCASSPTGFEYEQYFGPGTRLTVT.

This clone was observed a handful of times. DNA for the CDR3: TGTGCCAGCAGTTTCCTACAGAGTGCCGGCAATGAGCAGTTCTTC. It is translated as CASSFLQSAGNEQFF. The V and J genes are TRBV28 and TRBJ2-1, with D unresolved. The CDR3 length is 15 residues. Per germline, CDR1 MDHEN and CDR2 SYDVKM. V lost 3 bases, J lost 6 bases, and 15 bases lay in between.

CDR3 nucleotides: TGCGCCAGCAGCCCCCAAACCCGACTAGCGGGAGACAATGAGCAGTTCTTC. Amino acids: CASSPQTRLAGDNEQFF. The rearrangement uses TRBV4-3 and TRBJ2-1; the match to TRBD2 covers 12 bases. This CDR3 is built from 17 residues. The germline V gene has CDR1 LGHNA and CDR2 YSLEER. The ends lost 4 bases at V and 5 bases at J; junction bases unmatched: 9.

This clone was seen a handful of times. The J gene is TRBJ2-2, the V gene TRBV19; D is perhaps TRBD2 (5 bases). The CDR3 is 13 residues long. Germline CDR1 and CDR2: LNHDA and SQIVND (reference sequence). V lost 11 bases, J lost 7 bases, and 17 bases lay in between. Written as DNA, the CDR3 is TGTGCCGCCTCTAGCCCCTCCCACGGGGAGCTGTTTTTT. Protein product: CAASSPSHGELFF.

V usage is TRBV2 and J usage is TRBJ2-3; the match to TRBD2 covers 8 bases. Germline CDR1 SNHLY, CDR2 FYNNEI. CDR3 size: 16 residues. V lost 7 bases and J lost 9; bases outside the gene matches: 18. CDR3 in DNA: TGTGCCAGCATCATGCCTTTCGGGGGGGCCATTGACACGCAGTATTTT. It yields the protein CASIMPFGGAIDTQYF.

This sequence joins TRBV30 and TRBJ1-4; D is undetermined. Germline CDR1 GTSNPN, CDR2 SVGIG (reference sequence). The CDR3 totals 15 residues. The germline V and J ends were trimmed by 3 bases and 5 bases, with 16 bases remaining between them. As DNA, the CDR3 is TGTGCCTGGAGCCAACCGGGAGTACCAAATGAAAAACTGTTTTTT. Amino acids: CAWSQPGVPNEKLFF.

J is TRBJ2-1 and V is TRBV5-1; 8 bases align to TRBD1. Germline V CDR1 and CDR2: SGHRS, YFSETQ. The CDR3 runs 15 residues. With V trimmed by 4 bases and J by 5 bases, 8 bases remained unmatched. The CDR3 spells CASSLGQAYDNEQFF. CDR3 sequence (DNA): TGCGCCAGCAGCCTGGGACAGGCTTACGACAATGAGCAGTTCTTC.

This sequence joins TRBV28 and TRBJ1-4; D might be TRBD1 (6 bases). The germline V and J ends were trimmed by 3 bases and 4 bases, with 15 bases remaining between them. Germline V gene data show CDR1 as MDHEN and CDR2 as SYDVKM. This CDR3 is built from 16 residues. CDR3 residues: CASSLGRGIRNEKLFF. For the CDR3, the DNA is TGTGCCAGCAGTTTGGGCAGGGGAATTCGTAATGAAAAACTGTTTTTT.